This T cell receptor beta chain was retrieved from a study of cytomegalovirus exposure and HLA in healthy donors listed by TCRdb under 2017. General notes on the study: According to an earlier analysis of 587 of the donors, 150 million to 200 million T cells yielded 117 million unique TCR beta sequences and around 280 Gb of sequence data. The number of donors typed differed by locus, with roughly 620-630 for A, B, C, DRB1 and DQB1, around 560 for DQA1, over 600 for DPA1, and approximately 470 for DPB1. In an earlier analysis of around 540 of the donors, high-throughput TCR beta sequencing was used to judge whether each TCR beta V gene segment behaved as functional or pseudogenic. Roughly 290 gigabases of sequencing data and around 88 million unique TCR sequences made up an early release that covered some 640 HLA-typed donors. The aim of the study was to test whether cataloging public T cell receptors could identify signatures of past pathogen exposure. Using immunosequencing, the study profiled T cell repertoires from about 650 subjects and related those repertoires to cytomegalovirus serostatus. A handful of DR-DQ haplotypes were treated as single units for association and clustering because of strong linkage in the cohort. A later genetic analysis took genome-wide SNP genotypes for about 65% of the 666 donors and used that subset as a discovery cohort. Rather than using new phenotypic data, the later analysis identified candidate immune exposures from TCR beta sequences and from how often those sequences occurred across donors. On average, roughly 240,000 unique TCR beta nucleotide sequences were sequenced per donor among more than 350 genotyped donors of the cohort, with around 19% of those sequences being non-productive. All discovery cohort repertoires had been generated using a single sequencing platform. High-throughput TCR immunosequencing, statistical association of individual TCRs with disease status, and machine learning were combined to predict cytomegalovirus infection status. To study patterns of TCR occurrence, a later analysis re-analyzed previously published TCR beta repertoires from 600 to 750 donors and added high-resolution HLA genotyping. The genetic ancestry cluster associated with self-reported Caucasian donors included about 84% of the 398 genotyped donors. A separate validation cohort of approximately 120 different subjects was used in addition to the roughly 620-subject first cohort. Class I and class II HLA loci were covered by the typing at four-digit resolution. Donor age, sex, ethnicity and CMV serostatus were collected together with the repertoire data. Study-wide findings and limitations: Most TCR sequences were seen in very few donors, while some public TCRs were found in many individuals. In both the original and validation cohorts, the classifier was reported to diagnose cytomegalovirus status with high specificity and sensitivity. A later analysis found that HLA-associated TCR beta chains were more clonally expanded and had lower generation probabilities than equally common non-associated chains. Because some donors lacked HLA typing at each locus, the association tests relied only on the typed subset. In a later genetic analysis, fewer N-insertions in productive TCRs were reported among donors in an Asian-associated ancestry cluster than the approximately 630-donor mean. The study gave a list of under 200 TCR beta chains associated with cytomegalovirus. According to a later analysis, TCR association rates differed among HLA loci, with DRB1 alleles showing the most associated TCRs and HLA-C alleles showing the fewest. The sequencing pipeline was judged likely to have produced a cluster of highly shared sequence variants as a technical artifact. Some IMGT-functional V segments, including TRBV6-2 and TRBV6-3, could not be told apart with the 87-base-pair reads, so those segments were excluded. The authors suggested that the approach could potentially be extended to other disease states and immunological phenotypes. Linkage disequilibrium might explain the correlated functional status among segregating V segments, but an unknown experimental factor could not be excluded. Broadly in line with IMGT annotations, most TCR beta V segments showed up in productive rearrangements about 87% or about 30% of the time in an earlier analysis of 450 to 600 of the donors. For the cohort, immune exposure information was limited to CMV serostatus. In vitro tests confirmed that a few of the cytomegalovirus-associated TCR beta chains recognize cytomegalovirus antigens. In this cohort, only TCR beta chains were sequenced, and detectable features were limited by the absence of alpha or paired-chain data. Assigning TCR associations to individual alleles was difficult when HLA alleles, especially DR and DQ, strongly co-occurred. In a later analysis, several top co-occurrence clusters were reported to appear linked to parvovirus B19, influenza, CMV and Epstein-Barr virus. At a false discovery rate of 0.05, a later analysis linked about 17,000 TCR beta sequences to specific HLA alleles. An association between a missense DCLRE1C variant and V-gene and J-gene trimming of TCR beta chains was found in a later genetic analysis and replicated in an independent cohort. Because counts were too low, roughly 18 rarely observed V segments, including chromosome 9 orphons, were left out of the earlier analysis of a few hundred of the donors. According to a later analysis, most CMV-associated TCR beta chains appeared to be HLA-restricted, and the HLA associations seemed to be driven largely by CMV exposure. A further reported finding was that TCR beta sequences accurately predicted the HLA-A and HLA-B alleles for most subjects in the first cohort. The presence/absence analyses assumed that sequencing depth was roughly uniform across donors, and that assumption may not be true.

In total, approximately 700 healthy bone marrow donors made up the cohort. At the time of sampling, every cohort member was nominally healthy, though immune exposures that went unrecorded were likely present. The donor was CMV seropositive and belonged to the group of over 250 seropositive cohort members. A peripheral blood sample was collected from each donor, and TCR beta sequencing was performed on peripheral blood mononuclear cells. The Qiagen DNeasy Blood Extraction Kit was used to extract genomic DNA from the blood cell samples. On this clone: There is no known antigen for this receptor. Base qualities are missing; no much larger clone stands one base away.

Libraries were built with the immunoSEQ multiplex PCR assay. A mixture of 60 forward primers for TCR Vbeta segments and 13 reverse primers for TCR Jbeta segments was used in the multiplex PCR. The CDR3 region of rearranged TCR beta genes was amplified from genomic DNA with a multiplex PCR assay. On the Illumina HiSeq System, the amplified TCR beta libraries were sequenced as 87-base-pair reads. The authors' analysis ran thus. In a later analysis, around 80 million unique TCR beta chains were counted across the 666 repertoires, and approximately 11 million of these chains were shared by at least two donors. A nearest-neighbor algorithm error-corrected the raw reads and collapsed the reads into unique sequences, merging closely related sequences to remove PCR and sequencing errors. CDR3 sequences were aligned to IMGT reference sequences to assign V, D and J gene segments. For a sequence to be retained, a match of at least six nucleotides to both a V gene segment and a J gene segment was required. Rearrangements were called productive when the CDR3 lacked stop codons and stayed in frame with V and J; all others were non-productive. Following IMGT convention, CDR3 was defined as the stretch from the second conserved V-encoded cysteine up to the conserved J-encoded phenylalanine. In an earlier analysis of around 600 of the donors, sequences lacking an unambiguous match to a single V gene segment were excluded. In an earlier analysis of 587 of the donors, V segments were called functional above 56.7% productive rearrangements and were called segregating when the between-donor standard deviation exceeded 5%. To diagnose cytomegalovirus status from the catalog of TCR beta chain sequences, a statistical classification framework was built. In a later analysis, V and J genes were assigned by comparing TCR nucleotide sequences against IMGT/GENE-DB human TR gene sequences. A later analysis assigned CDR3 sequences and most-parsimonious VDJ recombination scenarios with the TCRdist pipeline. In a later analysis, each TCR beta chain was defined by its CDR3 amino acid sequence together with its V-gene family, and reads lacking a unique V-gene family were excluded. In a later analysis, a few hundred highly shared, low-generation-probability nucleotide sequences were removed to address suspected cross-contamination and a sequencing artifact. For each public chain, a later analysis derived a clonal expansion index from normalized ranks of inferred template counts within each repertoire. In a later analysis, generation probabilities were computed with a VDJ recombination model fitted to out-of-frame rearrangements, and the resulting probabilities were checked against IGoR. In a later analysis, TCR-TCR, TCR-HLA and TCR-CMV co-occurrence was scored with hypergeometric tests, and a repertoire-size bias correction was applied to TCR pairs. False discovery rates were estimated in a later analysis by permuting HLA or CMV assignments 20 times. In a later analysis, co-occurring TCRs were grouped with DBSCAN, and TCRdist sequence similarity was added when clustering was performed within HLA-allele-positive subsets. Co-occurrence clustering excluded repertoires with fewer than 30,000 or more than 120,000 public chains, plus five with anomalous nucleotide sharing. This is the immuneACCESS table as TCRdb keeps it, with only in-frame sequences that have V and J called. A part of the clones is gone; compared with another copy, unresolved V genes explain less than half, and the rest is unexplained. The DNA gave D and trimming, while V, J and clone size come from that table. This sample lists roughly 180,000 clones; around a tenth were detected once. 1% to 1.5% of the sample rests with the top ten.

There are 15 amino acids in the CDR3, from cysteine to phenylalanine inclusive. The read is trimmed to its CDR3 DNA, 45 bases read in frame from base 1. At the junction V is shortened by 2 bases and J by 8 bases; bases outside the gene matches: 5. The CDR1 and CDR2 encoded by the germline V gene (reference sequence) are SGHNT and YYREEE. The V and J genes are TRBV5-4 and TRBJ2-4; the central 12 bases match TRBD2. Material: PBMCs. This clonotype originated in a woman aged 25-40 years in good health and CMV-seropositive. The CDR3 sequence is CASSFGLAGSDIQYF. The nucleotide sequence reads TGTGCCAGCAGCTTCGGACTAGCGGGAAGCGACATTCAGTACTTC.